These T cell receptor beta chains were read from a single sample in a study of T-cell reconstitution after alpha-beta-depleted transplantation in children. One entry per CDR3 protein, called by TCRdb with MiXCR from the PCR reads. Seen here are 440,000 or so distinct CDR3 sequences, 11% observed once, and the top ten hold roughly 6%. The sequenced sample was PBMCs from the stem cell graft donor, obtained from the stem cell graft. The receptors here all came from a human donor who donated a stem cell graft to a child with acute myeloid leukemia. CDR3s include the opening cysteine and the closing phenylalanine or tryptophan. D genes are given only for firm matches. Size is omitted from some rows. Given values are once, few, many or a class for expanded clones.

cdr3_aa	cdr3_nt	j_call	cdr3_length	v_call	clone_size	d_call
CASKGQRYEQYF	TGTGCCAGCAAGGGACAAAGGTACGAGCAGTACTTC	TRBJ2-7	12	TRBV12-3/TRBV12-4	few	NA
CSARWTGASSGANVLTF	TGCAGTGCTAGGTGGACAGGGGCGAGCTCTGGGGCCAACGTCCTGACTTTC	TRBJ2-6	17	TRBV20-1	few	TRBD1
CASTLSQGSTGELFF	TGTGCCAGCACCCTGTCGCAGGGGAGCACCGGGGAGCTGTTTTTT	TRBJ2-2	15	TRBV27	few	NA
CASADWGQNYGYTF	TGTGCCAGCGCGGATTGGGGACAGAACTATGGCTACACCTTC	TRBJ1-2	14	TRBV6-1	NA	TRBD1
CASSSLPPPGLIYNEQFF	TGTGCCAGCAGTTCTCTGCCTCCACCGGGACTCATCTACAATGAGCAGTTCTTC	TRBJ2-1	18	TRBV12-3/TRBV12-4	few	NA
CSAPRGGNEKLFF	TGCAGTGCTCCTCGGGGTGGTAATGAAAAACTGTTTTTT	TRBJ1-4	13	TRBV20-1	few	NA
CASSWGQFATNEKLFF	TGCGCCAGCAGCTGGGGACAGTTTGCAACTAATGAAAAACTGTTTTTT	TRBJ1-4	16	TRBV5-1	many	TRBD1
CASPGTGAYEQYF	TGTGCCAGTCCCGGGACAGGGGCCTACGAGCAGTACTTC	TRBJ2-7	13	TRBV6-1	NA	TRBD1
CSVWTGKVGYGYTF	TGCAGCGTCTGGACAGGAAAGGTTGGGTATGGCTACACCTTC	TRBJ1-2	14	TRBV29-1	NA	TRBD1
CSVEPEDTQYF	TGCAGCGTAGAGCCGGAAGATACGCAGTATTTT	TRBJ2-3	11	TRBV29-1	few	NA
CASMVHPPQPQHF	TGTGCCAGCATGGTACATCCACCCCAGCCCCAGCATTTT	TRBJ1-5	13	TRBV6-6	NA	NA
CASSVGWSTGELFF	TGTGCCAGCTCCGTCGGGTGGTCAACCGGGGAGCTGTTTTTT	TRBJ2-2	14	TRBV3-1	few	NA
CSAREREGYTGELFF	TGCAGTGCTAGGGAGCGGGAGGGGTACACCGGGGAGCTGTTTTTT	TRBJ2-2	15	TRBV20-1	many	TRBD2
CASSQLASSTDTQYF	TGTGCCAGCAGCCAACTGGCCTCGAGCACAGATACGCAGTATTTT	TRBJ2-3	15	TRBV3-1	many	NA
CASSLQFWDSSINTIYF	TGTGCCAGCAGCTTACAATTCTGGGACAGCTCAATAAACACCATATATTTT	TRBJ1-3	17	TRBV7-8	few	TRBD1
CASRTGTRQETQYF	TGTGCCAGCAGAACCGGGACTAGGCAAGAGACCCAGTACTTC	TRBJ2-5	14	TRBV25-1	NA	TRBD2
CATSDLSLGLGNQPQHF	TGTGCCACCAGTGATTTGAGTTTGGGATTAGGCAATCAGCCCCAGCATTTT	TRBJ1-5	17	TRBV24-1	NA	NA
CASSLRSGTHYGYTF	TGCGCCAGCAGCTTGCGGTCGGGCACTCACTATGGCTACACCTTC	TRBJ1-2	15	TRBV5-1	few	NA
CSVDTGTSSGNTIYF	TGCAGCGTAGATACAGGGACTTCCTCTGGAAACACCATATATTTT	TRBJ1-3	15	TRBV29-1	few	NA
CASSTGLVRGGTEAFF	TGCGCCAGCAGCACGGGTTTGGTCCGGGGAGGCACTGAAGCTTTCTTT	TRBJ1-1	16	TRBV4-3	few	NA
CASSFSGRTGRGYGYTF	TGTGCCAGCAGCTTTTCGGGACGAACAGGCCGAGGCTATGGCTACACCTTC	TRBJ1-2	17	TRBV7-9	few	NA
CASSSPSTGLAGRRETQYF	TGTGCCAGCAGTTCCCCGTCTACGGGACTAGCGGGGCGCCGAGAGACCCAGTACTTC	TRBJ2-5	19	TRBV4-2	NA	TRBD2
CSVPISGEYAYADQYF	TGCAGCGTCCCTATATCCGGGGAGTACGCCTACGCCGATCAGTACTTC	TRBJ2-7	16	TRBV29-1	many	NA
CASSRWEGSEAFF	TGTGCCAGCAGTCGTTGGGAGGGCTCTGAAGCTTTCTTT	TRBJ1-1	13	TRBV6-1	many	NA
CASSLGHRHWGIEAFF	TGTGCCAGCAGCTTAGGACACCGTCATTGGGGCATTGAAGCTTTCTTT	TRBJ1-1	16	TRBV7-9	few	NA
CSATAAQETQYF	TGCAGTGCTACGGCAGCCCAAGAGACCCAGTACTTC	TRBJ2-5	12	TRBV20-1	NA	NA